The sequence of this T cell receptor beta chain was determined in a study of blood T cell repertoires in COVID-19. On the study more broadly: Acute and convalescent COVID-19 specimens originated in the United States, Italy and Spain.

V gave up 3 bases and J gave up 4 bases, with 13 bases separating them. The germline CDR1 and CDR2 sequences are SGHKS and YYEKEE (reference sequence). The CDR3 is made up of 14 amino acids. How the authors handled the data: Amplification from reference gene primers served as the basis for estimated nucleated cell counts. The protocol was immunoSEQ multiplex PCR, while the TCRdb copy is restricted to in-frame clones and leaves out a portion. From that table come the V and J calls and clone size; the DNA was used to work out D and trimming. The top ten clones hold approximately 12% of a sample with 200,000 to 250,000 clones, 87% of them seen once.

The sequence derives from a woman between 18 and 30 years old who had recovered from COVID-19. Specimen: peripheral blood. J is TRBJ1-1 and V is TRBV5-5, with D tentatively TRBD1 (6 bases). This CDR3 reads CASSWDTVSTEAFF. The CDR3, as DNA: TGTGCCAGCAGCTGGGACACTGTTAGCACTGAAGCTTTCTTT.